This TCR beta chain was documented in a study of T cell repertoires and leukemia-associated antigens. Across the whole study: Samples yielded about 3.3 to 5.0 million effective reads each, approximately 16 million overall. Findings and caveats of the study: V, J, VDJ and CDR3 counts did not differ significantly among groups. Whether expanded clones are antigen-specific and functional remains untested.

Trimming removed 1 base from V and 4 bases from J; junction bases left unmatched: 3. In germline, CDR1 is DFQATT, CDR2 SNEGSKA (reference sequence). The CDR3 is made up of 15 amino acids. TCRdb re-derived calls from the 5' RACE reads in MiXCR, one entry per CDR3 protein. The table records some 14,000 distinct CDR3 sequences, approximately 42% of them present only once. In its sample, this clonotype ranks as medium-sized. No antigen is known for it. Input material: CD3+ T cells sorted from blood and cultured. The chain carries TRBV20-1 and TRBJ2-1; TRBD1 matches at 11 bases. This TCR derives from a female donor in good health. The CDR3 here is CSARGTGGAYNEQFF. The CDR3, as DNA: TGCAGTGCTAGAGGGACAGGGGGCGCTTACAATGAGCAGTTCTTC.